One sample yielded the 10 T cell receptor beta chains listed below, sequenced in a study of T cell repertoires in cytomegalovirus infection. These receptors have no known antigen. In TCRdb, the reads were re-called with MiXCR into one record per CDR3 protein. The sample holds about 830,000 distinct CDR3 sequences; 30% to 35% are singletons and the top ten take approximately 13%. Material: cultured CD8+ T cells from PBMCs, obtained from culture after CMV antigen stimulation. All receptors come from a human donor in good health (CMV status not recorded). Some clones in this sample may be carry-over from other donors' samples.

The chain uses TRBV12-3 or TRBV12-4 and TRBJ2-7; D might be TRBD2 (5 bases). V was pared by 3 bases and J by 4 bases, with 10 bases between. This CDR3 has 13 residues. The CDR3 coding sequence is TGTGCCAGCAGTTTTAACGGGGTATACGAGCAGTACGTC. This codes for CASSFNGVYEQYV.

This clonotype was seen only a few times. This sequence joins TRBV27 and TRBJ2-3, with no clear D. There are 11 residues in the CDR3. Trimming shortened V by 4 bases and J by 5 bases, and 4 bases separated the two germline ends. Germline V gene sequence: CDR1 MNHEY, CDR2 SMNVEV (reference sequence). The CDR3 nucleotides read TGTGCCAGCAGTTGGATAGATACGCAGTATTTT. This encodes CASSWIDTQYF.

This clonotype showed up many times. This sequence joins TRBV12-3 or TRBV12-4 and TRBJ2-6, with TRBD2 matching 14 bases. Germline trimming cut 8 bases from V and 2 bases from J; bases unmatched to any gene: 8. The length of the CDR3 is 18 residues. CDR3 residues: CASAQTSGGATGANVLTF. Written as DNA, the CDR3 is TGTGCCAGCGCTCAGACTAGCGGGGGGGCTACTGGGGCCAACGTCCTGACTTTC.

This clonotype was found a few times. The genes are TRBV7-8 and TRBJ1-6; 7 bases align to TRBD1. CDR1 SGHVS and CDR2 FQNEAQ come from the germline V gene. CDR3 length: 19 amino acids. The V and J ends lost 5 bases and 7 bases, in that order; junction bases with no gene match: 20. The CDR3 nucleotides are TGTGCCAGCAGCCAGGGGGTATTCGACCTCCACGTGGGGAATTCACCCCTCCACTTT. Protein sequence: CASSQGVFDLHVGNSPLHF.

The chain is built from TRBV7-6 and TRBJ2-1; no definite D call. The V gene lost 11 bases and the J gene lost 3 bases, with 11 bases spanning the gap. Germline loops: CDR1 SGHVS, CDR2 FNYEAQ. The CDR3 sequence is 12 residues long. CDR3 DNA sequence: TGTGCCGGGCTCGACCTCTACAATGAGCAGTTCTTC. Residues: CAGLDLYNEQFF.

Here the CDR3 DNA reads TGTGCCAGCAGACTGCCGGGACAGCAAGAGACCCAGTACTTC. It codes for CASRLPGQQETQYF. The chain employs TRBV7-9 and TRBJ2-5; 7 bases fit TRBD1. Trimming cost V 6 bases and J 2 bases; bases outside gene matches: 6. Germline V gene sequence: CDR1 SEHNR, CDR2 FQNEAQ (reference sequence). There are 14 residues in the CDR3.

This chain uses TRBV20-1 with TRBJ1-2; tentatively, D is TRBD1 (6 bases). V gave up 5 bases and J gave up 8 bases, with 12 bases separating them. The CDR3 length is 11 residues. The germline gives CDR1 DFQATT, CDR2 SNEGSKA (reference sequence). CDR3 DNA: TGCAGTGCTTTTAGACAGGAAGGCTACACCTTC. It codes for CSAFRQEGYTF.

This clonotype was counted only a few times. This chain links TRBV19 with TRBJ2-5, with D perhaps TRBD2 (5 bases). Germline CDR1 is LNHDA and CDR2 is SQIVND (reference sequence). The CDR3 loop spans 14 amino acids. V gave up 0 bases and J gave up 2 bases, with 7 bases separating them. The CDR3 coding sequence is TGTGCCAGTAGTATAGACGGACTTCAAGAGACCCAGTACTTC. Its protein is CASSIDGLQETQYF.

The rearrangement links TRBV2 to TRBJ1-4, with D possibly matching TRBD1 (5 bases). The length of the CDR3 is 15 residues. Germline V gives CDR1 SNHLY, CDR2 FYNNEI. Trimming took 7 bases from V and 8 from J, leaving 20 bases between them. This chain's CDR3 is CASKSSGLKGEKLFF. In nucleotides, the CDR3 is TGTGCCAGCAAAAGTTCGGGGCTAAAAGGCGAAAAACTGTTTTTT. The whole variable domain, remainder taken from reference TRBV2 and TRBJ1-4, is EPEVTQTPSHQVTQMGQEVILRCVPISNHLYFYWYRQILGQKVEFLVSFYNNEISEKSEIFDDQFSVERPDGSNFTLKIRSTKLEDSAMYFCASKSSGLKGEKLFFGSGTQLSVL.

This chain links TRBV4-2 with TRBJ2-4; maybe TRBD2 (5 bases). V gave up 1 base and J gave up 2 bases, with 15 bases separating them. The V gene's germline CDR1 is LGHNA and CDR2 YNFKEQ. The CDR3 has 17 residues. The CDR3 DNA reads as TGTGCCAGCAGCCAAGCTACCGAGGGCCAGACCAAAAACATTCAGTACTTC. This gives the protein CASSQATEGQTKNIQYF.